This TCR beta chain is drawn from a study of T cells in women clearing cervical HPV infection. Comment on this clone: Antigen specificity is unknown. Sequencing ends 3 residues short of the CDR3 end; the germline J gene provides the rest.

Sequencing was performed with immunoSEQ multiplex PCR; in TCRdb, only in-frame clones are kept and a portion is missing. The sample holds about 9,200 clones. CDR1 SEHNR and CDR2 FQNEAQ come from the germline V gene (reference sequence). This CDR3 contains 15 residues. J lost 5 bases, V lost 4 bases, and 10 bases had no gene match. General observations from the study: A classifier using richness and V gene abundances reached an AUC of around 0.78.

The TCR originated in a woman between 18 and 70 years old with a cervical HPV16 infection that either progressed to CIN3+ or cleared (not recorded which). The chain uses TRBV7-9 and TRBJ1-1; 7 positions match TRBD1. Input material: blood buffy coat. The CDR3: CASSSNIQGRTEAFF. The CDR3 bases that were read are TGTGCCAGCAGCTCCAATATACAGGGGAGGACTGAA.